The 22 T cell receptor beta chains presented below share a single source sample, sequenced in a study of metastatic and nonmetastatic thyroid tumors. TCRdb reprocessed the PCR reads via MiXCR. The sample consists of some 84,000 clones, about 9.1% of them appearing once. None of the patients had undergone any treatment ahead of thyroid surgery. The sequenced sample was blood. Receptor source: a female donor with papillary thyroid cancer or a benign thyroid nodule (not recorded which). Some clones in this sample may be carry-over from other donors' samples.

The rearrangement joins TRBV7-2 to TRBJ2-1, with D uncertain. CDR1 and CDR2 (germline): SGHTA, FQGNSA. Trimming took off 4 bases at V and 7 bases at J, with 11 bases between the two ends. The CDR3 has 13 amino acids. CDR3 region: CASSSLDRNEQFF. The CDR3 DNA reads TGTGCCAGCAGCTCACTGGACCGTAATGAGCAGTTCTTC.

This clone was detected many times. V usage is TRBV5-4 and J usage is TRBJ2-7, with D maybe TRBD1 (6 bases). This CDR3 comprises 14 residues. V dropped 4 bases and J dropped 3 bases, with 14 bases sitting between them. Germline V CDR1 and CDR2: SGHNT, YYREEE (reference sequence). CDR3 region: CASSGGQWGYEQYF. CDR3 in DNA: TGTGCCAGCAGCGGTGGACAGTGGGGCTACGAGCAGTACTTC.

This clone was counted at least ten times. The genes are TRBV6-1 and TRBJ1-3; D ambiguous. V was cut by 7 bases and J by 4 bases, with 11 bases left in between. This CDR3 region has 13 residues. CDR1 MNHNS and CDR2 SASEGT come from the germline V gene. The CDR3 region has the DNA TGTGCCAGCACGGGGTGGGGAGGAAACACCATATATTTT. Residues: CASTGWGGNTIYF.

This clone was seen ten or more times. The chain links TRBV28 to TRBJ2-7; D possibly matches TRBD1 or TRBD2 (6 bases each). Between the trimmed V and J ends, which lost 5 bases and 3 bases, there was a span of 11 bases. CDR1 and CDR2 (germline): MDHEN, SYDVKM. The CDR3 is 13 residues long. For the CDR3, the DNA is TGTGCCAGCAGTCGGGGGCCTAACTACGAGCAGTACTTC. This gives the protein CASSRGPNYEQYF.

In the case of this clone: A much larger clone is a single base away; this may be a read error. V and J are TRBV5-4 and TRBJ1-5; the match to TRBD1 covers 8 bases. This CDR3 is 20 amino acids long. The germline V gene has CDR1 SGHNT and CDR2 YYREEE (reference sequence). This chain's CDR3 is CASSLGFSYQGAVSNQLQHF. CDR3 DNA sequence: TGTGCCAGCAGCTTGGGGTTCTCGTACCAGGGGGCGGTTAGCAATCAGCTCCAGCATTTT.

This clone was picked up many times. V gene TRBV4-1 combines with J gene TRBJ2-6; D gene uncertain. Germline assignment: CDR1 MGHRA and CDR2 YSYEKL. The CDR3 is 18 residues long. Trimming stripped 0 bases from V and 0 bases from J, with 12 bases between. The CDR3 here is CASSQDSGPISGANVLTF. CDR3 in DNA: TGCGCCAGCAGCCAAGATTCAGGACCGATCTCTGGGGCCAACGTCCTGACTTTC.

This clone was found many times. The gene calls are TRBV9 and TRBJ2-2; D unresolved. This CDR3 is 16 amino acids long. CDR1 SGDLS and CDR2 YYNGEE come from the germline V gene. The V and J ends lost 0 bases and 1 base respectively, with 10 bases between them. The CDR3 nucleotides are TGTGCCAGCAGCGTAGAGCTCCTCCGGAACACCGGGGAGCTGTTTTTT. This codes for CASSVELLRNTGELFF.

In its sample, this clone was seen many times. This chain connects TRBV20-1 to TRBJ1-1, with D hard to call. CDR3 length equals 15 residues. Germline V gives CDR1 DFQATT, CDR2 SNEGSKA (reference sequence). Trimming removed 3 bases from V and 0 bases from J, with 14 bases in between. The CDR3: CSASLAGELNTEAFF. The CDR3 DNA reads as TGCAGTGCTAGCCTTGCCGGGGAACTGAACACTGAAGCTTTCTTT.

This clone was counted ten times or more. Other DNA sequences of this sample code for an identical CDR3. The chain employs TRBV2 and TRBJ2-5; D unresolved. V was trimmed by 2 bases and J by 4 bases, leaving 11 bases between them. The CDR3 is 14 amino acids. CDR1 and CDR2 (germline): SNHLY, FYNNEI. The CDR3 loop reads CASSESAARETQYF. The CDR3 nucleotides are TGTGCCAGCAGTGAATCGGCTGCCCGAGAGACCCAGTACTTC.

About this clone: This may be a read error, as it is one base from a much larger clone. The chain joins TRBV10-2 to TRBJ1-5; possible D gene TRBD1, 6 bases. There are 13 residues in the CDR3. Germline V CDR1 and CDR2: WSHSY, SAAADI. The CDR3, as DNA: TGCGCCAGCACTAGAGGGGGGAATCAGCTCCAGCATTTT. Encoded protein: CASTRGGNQLQHF.

This clone was recorded many times. J is TRBJ2-1 and V is TRBV10-3; unclear D gene. CDR3 length: 12 amino acids. V was trimmed by 1 base and J by 8 bases, leaving 6 bases between them. The germline V gene has CDR1 ENHRY and CDR2 SYGVKD. As DNA, the CDR3 is TGTGCCATCAGTGAGTGGGCCCATGAGCAGTTCTTC. Protein sequence: CAISEWAHEQFF.

This clone was seen repeatedly, ten times or more. This sequence joins TRBV4-1 and TRBJ1-2; TRBD1 matches 7 bases. Germline loops: CDR1 MGHRA, CDR2 YSYEKL. The junction had 14 bases not matched to a gene; V was cut back by 1 base and J by 3 bases. The CDR3 loop spans 18 amino acids. For the CDR3, the DNA is TGCGCCAGCAGCCAAGTGTCAGGGGGGGCCTCGGGACACTATGGCTACACCTTC. This sequence encodes CASSQVSGGASGHYGYTF.

This clone was seen ten or more times. This chain joins TRBV20-1 and TRBJ2-1; 8 bases agree with TRBD2. The CDR3 has 12 amino acids. V lost 0 bases, J lost 8 bases, and 0 bases stayed unmatched. Germline values: CDR1 DFQATT, CDR2 SNEGSKA (reference sequence). CDR3 in DNA: TGCAGTGCTAGAGACGGGGGGGATGAGCAGTTCTTC. As protein: CSARDGGDEQFF.

This clone was seen at least ten times. Possible read error: a much larger clone is one base away. Other DNA sequences in this specimen translate into the identical CDR3. J is TRBJ1-5 and V is TRBV5-1, with TRBD1 identical over 7 bases. The CDR3 is 13 amino acids. Germline CDR1 and CDR2: SGHRS and YFSETQ. V was pared by 3 bases and J by 8 bases, with 5 bases of the junction left unmatched. The CDR3: CASSSLGQEPQHF. In DNA, the CDR3 is TGCGCCAGCAGCTCCCTTGGACAGGAGCCCCAGCATTTT.

This clone was observed at least ten times. The V call is TRBV7-3, the J call TRBJ2-3; 8 nucleotides align to TRBD2. The CDR3 has 15 amino acids. Germline assignment: CDR1 SGHTA and CDR2 FQGTGA. Losses at the gene ends were 5 bases for V and 0 bases for J; bases not matched to a gene: 4. DNA for the CDR3: TGTGCCAGCAGCCCGACGGGGGGGAGCACAGATACGCAGTATTTT. Translating it yields CASSPTGGSTDTQYF.

At least ten counts were recorded for this clone. The CDR3 region is CASSYSAYGKNTEAFF. The CDR3 region has the DNA TGTGCCAGCAGTTACTCAGCATATGGGAAAAACACTGAAGCTTTCTTT. The rearrangement uses TRBV6-6 and TRBJ1-1, with D unclear. The CDR3 is 16 amino acids. Deletions cut 0 bases from V and 2 bases from J, with 13 bases between. Germline assignment: CDR1 MNHNY and CDR2 SVGAGI (reference sequence).

With regard to this clone: A much larger clone differs by one base, so this may be a read error. CDR3: CATFPRTVSYEQYF. In nucleotides, the CDR3 is TGCGCCACCTTCCCCAGGACAGTTTCCTACGAGCAGTACTTC. The chain recombines TRBV5-1 with TRBJ2-7, with a possible D match to TRBD1 (6 bases). In germline, CDR1 is SGHRS, CDR2 YFSETQ. Deletions cut 9 bases from V and 1 base from J, with 17 bases between. The CDR3 is 14 amino acids.

Ten or more counts support this clone. The chain combines TRBV5-1 with TRBJ1-1; 8 nucleotides align to TRBD1. Looked up from germline, CDR1 is SGHRS and CDR2 is YFSETQ. This CDR3 has 15 amino acids. V dropped 4 bases and J dropped 5; count of bases not matched to a gene: 10. CDR3 amino acids: CASSLSGQAGTEAFF. The DNA for the CDR3 is TGCGCCAGCAGCCTTTCGGGACAGGCCGGGACTGAAGCTTTCTTT.

The table lists this clone with many counts. The chain couples TRBV6-1 to TRBJ2-7; TRBD1 matches at 8 bases. Germline assignment: CDR1 MNHNS and CDR2 SASEGT. The CDR3 length is 15 residues. The ends lost 4 bases at V and 0 bases at J; junction bases unmatched: 5. The CDR3 sequence is CASSGLTGASYEQYF. The CDR3 DNA follows: TGTGCCAGCAGTGGTCTGACAGGGGCCTCCTACGAGCAGTACTTC.

This clone was counted ten times or more. The rearrangement joins TRBV12-3 or TRBV12-4 to TRBJ1-4; weak D call: TRBD1 (5 bases). V dropped 4 bases and J dropped 8 bases, with 20 bases sitting between them. This CDR3 comprises 16 residues. DNA of the CDR3: TGTGCCAGCAGTTACCACGGAGCAGGGAGTGGCGAAAAACTGTTTTTT. Residues: CASSYHGAGSGEKLFF.

This clone showed up many times. CDR3 in amino acids: CASSRVGMSYEQYF. The CDR3 region has the DNA TGTGCCAGCAGTCGCGTGGGAATGTCCTACGAGCAGTACTTC. The V and J genes are TRBV28 and TRBJ2-7; D ambiguous. Between the trimmed V and J ends, which lost 5 bases and 1 base, there was a span of 12 bases. Germline CDR1 is MDHEN and CDR2 is SYDVKM. The CDR3 sequence is 14 residues long.

This clone showed up many times. The chain combines TRBV20-1 with TRBJ1-5; TRBD1 is a possible D gene (5 bases). V was trimmed by 1 base and J by 2 bases, leaving 12 bases between them. CDR1 is DFQATT and CDR2 is SNEGSKA in the germline V gene (reference sequence). This CDR3 spans 15 amino acids. The CDR3 is CSARAQGAGNQPQHF. CDR3 nucleotides: TGCAGTGCTAGAGCCCAGGGTGCTGGCAATCAGCCCCAGCATTTT.